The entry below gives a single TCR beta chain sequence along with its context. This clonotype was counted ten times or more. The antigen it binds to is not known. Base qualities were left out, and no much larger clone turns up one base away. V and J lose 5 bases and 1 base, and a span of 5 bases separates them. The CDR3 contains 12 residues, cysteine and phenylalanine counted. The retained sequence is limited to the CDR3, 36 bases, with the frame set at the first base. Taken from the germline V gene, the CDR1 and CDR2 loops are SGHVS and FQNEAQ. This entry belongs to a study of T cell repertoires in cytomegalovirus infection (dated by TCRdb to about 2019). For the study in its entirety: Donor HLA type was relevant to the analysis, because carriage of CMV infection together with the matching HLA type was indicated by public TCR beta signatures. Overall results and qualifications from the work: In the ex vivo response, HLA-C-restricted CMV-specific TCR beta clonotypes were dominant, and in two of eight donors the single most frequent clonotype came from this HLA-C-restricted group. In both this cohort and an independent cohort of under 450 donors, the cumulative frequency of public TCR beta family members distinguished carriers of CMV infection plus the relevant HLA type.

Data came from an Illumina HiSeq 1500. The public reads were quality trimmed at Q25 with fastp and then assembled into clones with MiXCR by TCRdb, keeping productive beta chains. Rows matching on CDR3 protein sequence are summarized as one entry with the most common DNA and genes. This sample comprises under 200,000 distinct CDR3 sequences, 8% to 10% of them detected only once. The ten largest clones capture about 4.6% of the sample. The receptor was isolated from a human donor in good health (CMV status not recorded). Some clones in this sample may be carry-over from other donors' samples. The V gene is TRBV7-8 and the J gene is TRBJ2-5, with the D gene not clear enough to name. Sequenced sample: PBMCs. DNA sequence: TGTGCCAGCAGCATCAGCCAAGAGACCCAGTACTTC. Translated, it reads CASSISQETQYF.